This T cell receptor beta chain comes out of a study of cytomegalovirus exposure and HLA in healthy donors. The wider study: Per a later analysis, the approximately 620 first-cohort and approximately 120 validation repertoires shared one platform. Study-level points and caveats: Through in vitro validation, three CMV-associated chains were shown to be specific for CMV antigens. Associated with cytomegalovirus, according to the listing, were 150 to 200 TCR beta chains.

CDR1 is SEHNR, CDR2 FQNEAQ, per germline (reference sequence). V was trimmed by 5 bases and J by 8 bases, leaving 15 bases between them. The CDR3 extends over 13 amino acids. This table comes from immunoSEQ multiplex PCR, and its TCRdb copy is limited to in-frame clones, with some not included. The sample lists about 110,000 clones; over 75% were seen once. Concerning this clone: What it binds is not known.

This chain links TRBV7-9 with TRBJ1-2; D remains unclear. The clonotype was recovered from a woman under 30 in good health and CMV-seronegative. Material: PBMCs. This chain's CDR3 is CASSLSFTRGYTF. CDR3 DNA: TGTGCCAGCAGCCTGTCCTTCACGAGAGGCTACACCTTC.